These T cell receptor beta chains were read from a single sample in a study of CD8 T cells in Susac syndrome. MiXCR was run by TCRdb on the immunoSEQ multiplex PCR reads, yielding one entry per CDR3 protein. The data show approximately 170,000 distinct CDR3 sequences, about 90% seen once. Sequencing used CD4+ T cells from PBMCs. The receptor set was obtained from a human donor in good health. The CDR3 runs from the conserved cysteine through the conserved F or W. A D gene is named only where the DNA matches it firmly. Clone size appears in some rows only: once, few, many, or a class for an expanded clone.

CDR3aa	CDR3nt	v_gene	abundance	j_gene	d_gene
CASSGRVVYEQYF	TGTGCCAGCAGCGGCAGGGTAGTCTACGAGCAGTACTTC	TRBV7-9	few	TRBJ2-7	.
CASSPLAQGGSQETQYF	TGTGCCAGCAGCCCTTTAGCCCAAGGGGGGTCCCAAGAGACCCAGTACTTC	TRBV28	.	TRBJ2-5	.
CASSIDGSYEQYF	TGTGCCAGTAGTATAGATGGCAGCTACGAGCAGTACTTC	TRBV19	few	TRBJ2-7	.
CASSQDDRVGEQFF	TGCGCCAGCAGCCAAGATGACAGGGTGGGGGAGCAGTTCTTC	TRBV4-3	.	TRBJ2-1	TRBD1
CAWDTGTSGSIGEQFF	TGTGCCTGGGACACGGGGACTAGCGGGAGTATTGGTGAGCAGTTCTTC	TRBV30	.	TRBJ2-1	TRBD2
CSASRGTGSYEQYF	TGCAGTGCTAGTCGGGGGACAGGGTCGTACGAGCAGTACTTC	TRBV20-1	.	TRBJ2-7	TRBD1
CASSRRRIYGYTF	TGTGCCAGCAGCCGGAGGAGGATCTATGGCTACACCTTC	TRBV14	.	TRBJ1-2	.
CASSHSLADSLAAWTDTQYF	TGCGCCAGCAGCCACTCATTAGCCGATTCCCTAGCGGCGTGGACAGATACGCAGTATTTT	TRBV4-1	once	TRBJ2-3	TRBD2
CASSPAGGPYNEQFF	TGTGCCAGCAGTCCAGCGGGGGGACCCTACAATGAGCAGTTCTTC	TRBV12-3/TRBV12-4	.	TRBJ2-1	TRBD2
CASSELAPDTQYF	TGTGCCAGCAGTGAACTAGCCCCCGATACGCAGTATTTT	TRBV2	.	TRBJ2-3	.
CASSQAASYEQYF	TGTGCCAGCAGCCAGGCGGCCTCCTACGAGCAGTACTTC	TRBV14	once	TRBJ2-7	.
CASRLPPYYGYTF	TGTGCCAGCAGGCTCCCACCCTACTATGGCTACACCTTC	TRBV7-9	.	TRBJ1-2	.
CAWSVTANTEAFF	TGTGCCTGGAGTGTAACTGCGAACACTGAAGCTTTCTTT	TRBV30	.	TRBJ1-1	.
CASSLAYRASYEQYF	TGTGCCAGCAGCTTAGCGTACAGGGCTTCCTACGAGCAGTACTTC	TRBV7-9	.	TRBJ2-7	.
CASSSGNGAQPQHF	TGTGCCAGCAGTTCCGGGAACGGGGCTCAGCCCCAGCATTTT	TRBV6-6	.	TRBJ1-5	.
CAISGGGSYNSPLHF	TGTGCCATCAGCGGGGGGGGCTCCTATAATTCACCCCTCCACTTT	TRBV10-3	.	TRBJ1-6	.
CSANPLIAGAQETQYF	TGCAGTGCTAACCCCCTTATAGCGGGCGCCCAAGAGACCCAGTACTTC	TRBV20-1	.	TRBJ2-5	TRBD2
CASSIRFNYGYTF	TGTGCCAGTAGTATCCGGTTTAACTATGGCTACACCTTC	TRBV19	.	TRBJ1-2	.
CASSVGSANYGYTF	TGTGCCAGCAGCGTAGGATCGGCAAACTATGGCTACACCTTC	TRBV9	.	TRBJ1-2	.
CASSINPGAGRETQYF	TGTGCCAGTAGTATAAACCCCGGTGCAGGGCGGGAGACCCAGTACTTC	TRBV19	.	TRBJ2-5	.
CASSSTRRGLRKGWRYEQYF	TGTGCCAGCAGCTCCACGCGCCGGGGTCTTAGGAAGGGATGGAGATACGAGCAGTACTTC	TRBV11-1	once	TRBJ2-7	.
CSGAGGSGETQYF	TGCAGCGGTGCAGGGGGCTCGGGGGAGACCCAGTACTTC	TRBV29-1	.	TRBJ2-5	TRBD1